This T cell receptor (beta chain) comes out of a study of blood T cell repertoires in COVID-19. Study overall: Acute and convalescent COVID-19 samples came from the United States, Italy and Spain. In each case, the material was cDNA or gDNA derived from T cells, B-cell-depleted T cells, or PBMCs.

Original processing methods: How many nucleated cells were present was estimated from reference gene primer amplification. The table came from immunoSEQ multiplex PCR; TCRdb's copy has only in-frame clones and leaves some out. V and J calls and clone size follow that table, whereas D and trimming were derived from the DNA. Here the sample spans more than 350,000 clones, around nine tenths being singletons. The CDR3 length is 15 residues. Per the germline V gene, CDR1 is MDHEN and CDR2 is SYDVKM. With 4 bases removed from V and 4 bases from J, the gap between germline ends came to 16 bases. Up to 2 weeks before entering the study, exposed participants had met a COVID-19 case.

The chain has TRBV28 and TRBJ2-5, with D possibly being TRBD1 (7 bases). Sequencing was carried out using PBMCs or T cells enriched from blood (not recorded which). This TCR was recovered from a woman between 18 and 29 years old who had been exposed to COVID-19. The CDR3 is CASSSTGEVIETQYF. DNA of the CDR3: TGTGCCAGCAGTTCCACAGGGGAGGTCATAGAGACCCAGTACTTC.